The entry below describes one T cell receptor beta chain. This CDR3 contains 14 residues. CDR1 and CDR2 (germline): LGHNA, YSLEER. The V end lost 0 bases, the J end lost 5 bases, and 10 bases lay between the germline ends. The sample is drawn from a study of blood T cell repertoires in COVID-19. Repertoires were generated with immunoSEQ multiplex PCR, while TCRdb's copy carries only in-frame clones and drops some. The sample includes over 250,000 clones, about four fifths of them seen just once. Sequencing input: peripheral blood. This receptor was obtained from a woman aged 45-59 years who had recovered from COVID-19. The chain uses TRBV4-3 and TRBJ1-2; D is undetermined. The CDR3 here is CASSQDGGPYGYTF. In nucleotides, the CDR3 is TGCGCCAGCAGCCAAGATGGAGGCCCGTATGGCTACACCTTC.